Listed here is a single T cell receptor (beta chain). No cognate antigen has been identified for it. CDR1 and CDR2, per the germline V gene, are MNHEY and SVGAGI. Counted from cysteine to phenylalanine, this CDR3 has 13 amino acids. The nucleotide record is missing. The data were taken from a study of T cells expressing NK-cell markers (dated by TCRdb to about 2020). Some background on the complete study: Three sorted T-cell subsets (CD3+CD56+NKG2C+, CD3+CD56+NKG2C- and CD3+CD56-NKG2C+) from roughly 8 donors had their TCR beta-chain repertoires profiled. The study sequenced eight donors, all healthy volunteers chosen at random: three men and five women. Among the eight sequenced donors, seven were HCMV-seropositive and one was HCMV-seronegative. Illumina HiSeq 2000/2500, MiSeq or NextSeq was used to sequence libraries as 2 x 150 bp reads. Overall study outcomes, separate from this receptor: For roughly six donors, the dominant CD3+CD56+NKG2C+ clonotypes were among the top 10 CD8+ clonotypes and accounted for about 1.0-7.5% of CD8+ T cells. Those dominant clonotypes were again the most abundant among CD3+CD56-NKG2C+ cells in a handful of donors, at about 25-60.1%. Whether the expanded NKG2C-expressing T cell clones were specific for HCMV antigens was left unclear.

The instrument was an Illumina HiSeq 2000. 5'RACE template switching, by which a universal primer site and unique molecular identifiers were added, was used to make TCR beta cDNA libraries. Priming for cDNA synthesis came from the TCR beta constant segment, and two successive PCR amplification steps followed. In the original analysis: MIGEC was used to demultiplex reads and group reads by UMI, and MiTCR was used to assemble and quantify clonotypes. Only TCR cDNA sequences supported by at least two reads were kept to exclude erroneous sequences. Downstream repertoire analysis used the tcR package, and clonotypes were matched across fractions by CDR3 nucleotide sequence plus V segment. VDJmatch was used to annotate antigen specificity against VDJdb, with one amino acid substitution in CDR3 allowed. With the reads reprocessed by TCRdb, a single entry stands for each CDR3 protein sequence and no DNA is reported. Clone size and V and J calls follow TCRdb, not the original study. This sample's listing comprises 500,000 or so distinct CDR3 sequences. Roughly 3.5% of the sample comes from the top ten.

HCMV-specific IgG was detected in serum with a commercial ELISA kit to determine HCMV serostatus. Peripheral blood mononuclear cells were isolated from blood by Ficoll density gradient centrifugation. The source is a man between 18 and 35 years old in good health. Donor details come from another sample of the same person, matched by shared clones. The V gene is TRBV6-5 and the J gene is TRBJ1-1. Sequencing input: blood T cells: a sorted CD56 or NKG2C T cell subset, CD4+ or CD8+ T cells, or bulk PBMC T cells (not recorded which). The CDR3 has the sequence CASSYSTGSSAFF.